Ten or more counts support the clone carrying this T cell receptor (beta chain). TCRdb analysed the 5' RACE reads with MiXCR anew, one entry per CDR3 protein. This sample carries about 30,000 distinct CDR3 sequences, around 4% of them seen once, and the ten largest clones take 7.5% to 9%. The data originate from a study of early T cells in non-severe SARS-CoV-2 infection. Looked up from germline, CDR1 is SGHDT and CDR2 is YYEEEE. After removal of 2 bases from V and 1 base from J, the junction contained 6 bases not matched to a gene. The CDR3 consists of 15 residues. The chain recombines TRBV5-6 with TRBJ2-7, with 7 bases identical to TRBD2. Specimen: whole blood. This clonotype was obtained from an adult who was a healthcare worker with PCR-confirmed SARS-CoV-2 infection or an uninfected control (not recorded which). CDR3 in DNA: TGTGCCAGCAGCTTCCCTAGCGGAACTTCCTACGAGCAGTACTTC. Protein product: CASSFPSGTSYEQYF.